One sample yielded the 23 T cell receptor beta chains listed below, sequenced in a study of cytomegalovirus exposure and HLA in healthy donors. Vbeta (60) and Jbeta (13) primers were used in the PCR. The data were produced by immunoSEQ multiplex PCR, yet TCRdb's version contains in-frame clones alone and is incomplete. The sample records over 150,000 clones, more than 70% being singletons. Sample: PBMCs. These receptors were obtained from a man in his fifties or sixties in good health and CMV-seronegative.

The V call is TRBV6-1, the J call TRBJ2-1, with D possibly matching TRBD1 (6 bases). The germline CDR1 and CDR2 sequences are MNHNS and SASEGT. Trimming pared 2 bases from V and 5 bases from J, leaving 7 bases between. This CDR3 contains 13 residues. DNA of the CDR3: TGTGCCAGCAGTGAATACAGGGACAATGAGCAGTTCTTC. Protein: CASSEYRDNEQFF.

The chain carries TRBV4-3 and TRBJ2-2; 7 bases match TRBD1. The germline V gene has CDR1 LGHNA and CDR2 YSLEER. V was clipped by 4 bases and J by 6 bases; unmatched bases: 2. This CDR3 spans 13 amino acids. The CDR3 reads CASSRDRAGELFF. The CDR3 region has the DNA TGCGCCAGCAGCCGAGACAGGGCCGGGGAGCTGTTTTTT.

The chain links TRBV28 to TRBJ2-3; possibly TRBD1 for D (6 bases). From germline, CDR1 is MDHEN and CDR2 SYDVKM. The CDR3 totals 15 residues. The V and J ends lost 5 bases and 5 bases respectively, with 17 bases between them. CDR3 coding DNA: TGTGCCAGCAGTCACCAGGGGCAGGGCATAGATACGCAGTATTTT. This translates into CASSHQGQGIDTQYF.

V usage is TRBV6-6 and J usage is TRBJ1-5, with TRBD1 matching 7 bases. Trimming removed 4 bases from V and 7 bases from J; junction bases left unmatched: 10. Germline loops: CDR1 MNHNY, CDR2 SVGAGI (reference sequence). The CDR3 consists of 15 residues. In DNA form, the CDR3 reads TGTGCCAGCAGTTCCCACAGGGGAGGACGGCAGCCCCAGCATTTT. Encoded protein: CASSSHRGGRQPQHF.

This clone was observed a few times. The chain links TRBV28 to TRBJ1-2; 10 nucleotides match TRBD1. V trimming: 6 bases; J trimming: 7 bases; junction bases outside the gene matches: 8. Germline V gives CDR1 MDHEN, CDR2 SYDVKM. The CDR3 sequence is 14 residues long. The CDR3 is CASSSGTGVGGYTF. In DNA, the CDR3 is TGTGCCAGCAGCTCCGGGACAGGGGTTGGTGGCTACACCTTC.

This clone was counted between two and nine times. The chain recombines TRBV29-1 with TRBJ1-1; 8 nucleotides align to TRBD1. J lost 6 bases, V lost 7 bases, and 10 bases had no gene match. CDR1 is SQVTM and CDR2 is ANQGSEA in the germline V gene. The CDR3 loop spans 13 amino acids. CDR3 sequence: CSATRGRGAEAFF. In DNA, the CDR3 is TGCAGCGCGACCAGGGGGCGCGGAGCTGAAGCTTTCTTT.

The chain links TRBV6-1 to TRBJ2-2; D possibly corresponds to TRBD2 (6 bases). The CDR3 has 14 residues. From germline, CDR1 is MNHNS and CDR2 SASEGT. Trimming removed 2 bases from V and 5 bases from J, with 9 bases in between. CDR3 DNA: TGTGCCAGCAGTGAATTGGGGGGTACCGGGGAGCTGTTTTTT. Its protein product is CASSELGGTGELFF.

With regard to this clone: The same CDR3 can be traced to other DNA sequences in this sample. The chain links TRBV7-2 to TRBJ2-5; 15 bases are a match to TRBD2. Germline V gives CDR1 SGHTA, CDR2 FQGNSA. The CDR3 has 16 amino acids. With V trimmed by 5 bases and J by 4 bases, 5 bases remained unmatched. In DNA, the CDR3 is TGTGCCAGCAGCCTCGGACTAGCGGGAGGGGGAGAGACCCAGTACTTC. Translating it yields CASSLGLAGGGETQYF.

The chain couples TRBV18 to TRBJ2-7, with 7 bases lining up with TRBD1. Germline V gives CDR1 KGHSH, CDR2 LQKENI. CDR3 length: 13 residues. The junction had 3 bases not matched to a gene; V was cut back by 4 bases and J by 3 bases. DNA for the CDR3: TGTGCCAGCTCACGACAGGGAGACTACGAGCAGTACTTC. This translates into CASSRQGDYEQYF.

The J gene is TRBJ2-3, the V gene TRBV10-3; 11 nucleotides align to TRBD2. From germline, CDR1 is ENHRY and CDR2 SYGVKD. This CDR3 has 14 amino acids. The trim removed 7 bases at V and 6 bases at J, leaving 6 bases unmatched. This CDR3 is CAITGTSGGDTQYF. CDR3 nucleotide sequence: TGTGCCATCACCGGGACTAGCGGAGGGGATACGCAGTATTTT.

V and J are TRBV30 and TRBJ2-1; 10 bases agree with TRBD2. CDR1 is GTSNPN and CDR2 is SVGIG in the germline V gene (reference sequence). The CDR3 is 14 residues long. Trimming took 0 bases from V and 7 from J; bases not matched to a gene: 3. For the CDR3, the DNA is TGTGCCTGGAGTGTACCTAGCGGGGGAAATGAGCAGTTCTTC. It translates to CAWSVPSGGNEQFF.

The chain combines TRBV6-4 with TRBJ1-6; unclear D gene. The CDR3 consists of 14 residues. V lost 4 bases and J 10 bases, leaving 14 bases between the germline ends. Germline V gene data show CDR1 as MRHNA and CDR2 as SNTAGT. The CDR3 bases are TGTGCCAGCAGTGCTTCTCGGGGTGCATCACCCCTCCACTTT. Amino acid sequence: CASSASRGASPLHF.

This clone was observed once. The rearrangement uses TRBV12-5 and TRBJ2-5, with 7 positions matching TRBD1. Germline CDR1 LGHNT, CDR2 FRNRAP. The CDR3 is 17 residues long. With V trimmed by 0 bases and J by 5 bases, 12 bases remained unmatched. The CDR3 here is CASGLVHPGQPTETQYF. In DNA form, the CDR3 reads TGTGCTAGTGGTTTGGTCCACCCGGGACAGCCAACGGAGACCCAGTACTTC.

This chain uses TRBV7-2 with TRBJ2-7; tentatively, D is TRBD1 (6 bases). V was clipped by 3 bases and J by 4 bases, with 13 bases between them. Per germline, CDR1 SGHTA and CDR2 FQGNSA. The length of the CDR3 is 14 residues. The CDR3 coding sequence is TGTGCCAGCAGCTTCTTCCAGGGGCCTTACGAGCAGTACTTC. Its translation is CASSFFQGPYEQYF.

The chain employs TRBV19 and TRBJ2-1; 8 bases align to TRBD1. The CDR3 contains 16 residues. Germline V CDR1 and CDR2: LNHDA, SQIVND (reference sequence). V lost 7 bases to trimming and J lost 7 bases; unmatched junction nucleotides: 15. Here the CDR3 reads CASNRPGQGRANEQFF. CDR3 nucleotides: TGTGCCAGTAATCGACCCGGACAGGGAAGGGCAAATGAGCAGTTCTTC.

This clone was counted only a few times. The chain is built from TRBV28 and TRBJ2-1; 7 bases map to TRBD1. CDR1 and CDR2 from the germline V gene are MDHEN and SYDVKM. The CDR3 is 17 residues long. Trimming at V came to 6 bases and at J to 4 bases, leaving 15 bases not matched to a gene. In DNA form, the CDR3 reads TGTGCCAGCAGCCCACCAGGCACAGGGGCTAGATACAATGAGCAGTTCTTC. Protein sequence: CASSPPGTGARYNEQFF.

The genes are TRBV4-1 and TRBJ2-7; 12 nucleotides line up with TRBD2. J was trimmed by 4 bases and V by 5 bases; bases with no gene match: 9. Germline lookup yields CDR1 MGHRA and CDR2 YSYEKL. This CDR3 has 16 residues. The CDR3 protein is CASSERLAGAPYEQYF. The DNA for the CDR3 is TGCGCCAGCAGCGAGCGACTAGCGGGAGCGCCTTACGAGCAGTACTTC.

This clone has only a few counts. V usage is TRBV7-2 and J usage is TRBJ2-2; TRBD1 aligns across 7 bases. The germline V gene has CDR1 SGHTA and CDR2 FQGNSA. With 5 bases clipped from V and 5 bases from J, the junction kept 5 bases outside the gene matches. The CDR3 consists of 14 residues. The CDR3 sequence: CASSRQGWTGELFF. The CDR3 coding sequence is TGTGCCAGCAGCAGACAGGGTTGGACCGGGGAGCTGTTTTTT.

The chain has TRBV19 and TRBJ1-2; tentatively, D is TRBD1 (5 bases). CDR3 length equals 13 residues. The ends were cut back, 5 bases at V and 8 bases at J, with 15 bases in the middle. Germline V lookup: CDR1 LNHDA, CDR2 SQIVND (reference sequence). CDR3 DNA: TGTGCCAGTAGTTTCAGGGATTCGAGGGGCTACACCTTC. Protein product: CASSFRDSRGYTF.

Of note for this clone: Other DNA sequences in the same sample also yield this CDR3. The chain uses TRBV5-4 and TRBJ2-5, with 12 bases lining up with TRBD2. After removal of 0 bases from V and 2 bases from J, the junction contained 2 bases not matched to a gene. Per the germline V gene, CDR1 is SGHNT and CDR2 is YYREEE (reference sequence). The CDR3 length is 16 residues. The DNA for the CDR3 is TGTGCCAGCAGCTTGGAGCTAGCGGGGGGGCAAGAGACCCAGTACTTC. Translating it yields CASSLELAGGQETQYF.

The chain uses TRBV18 and TRBJ2-1; 7 bases agree with TRBD1. The CDR3 is 14 residues long. After removal of 6 bases from V and 5 bases from J, the junction contained 7 bases not matched to a gene. CDR1 is KGHSH and CDR2 is LQKENI in the germline V gene. This CDR3 is CASSPRQGNNEQFF. Written as DNA, the CDR3 is TGTGCCAGCTCCCCAAGACAGGGTAACAATGAGCAGTTCTTC.

The chain uses TRBV6-4 and TRBJ2-2; perhaps TRBD1 as D (5 bases). The CDR3 consists of 14 residues. V dropped 8 bases and J dropped 1 base, with 11 bases sitting between them. Germline V CDR1 and CDR2: MRHNA, SNTAGT. CDR3 coding DNA: TGTGCCAGCCAACCACAGGAGAACACCGGGGAGCTGTTTTTT. This sequence encodes CASQPQENTGELFF.

The rearrangement joins TRBV6-5 to TRBJ2-2, with 9 bases identical to TRBD2. After removal of 7 bases from V and 3 bases from J, the junction contained 6 bases not matched to a gene. The CDR3 runs 15 residues. From germline, CDR1 is MNHEY and CDR2 SVGAGI. Here the CDR3 reads CASMRSSGDTGELFF. The CDR3, as DNA: TGTGCCAGCATGAGATCTAGCGGGGACACCGGGGAGCTGTTTTTT.